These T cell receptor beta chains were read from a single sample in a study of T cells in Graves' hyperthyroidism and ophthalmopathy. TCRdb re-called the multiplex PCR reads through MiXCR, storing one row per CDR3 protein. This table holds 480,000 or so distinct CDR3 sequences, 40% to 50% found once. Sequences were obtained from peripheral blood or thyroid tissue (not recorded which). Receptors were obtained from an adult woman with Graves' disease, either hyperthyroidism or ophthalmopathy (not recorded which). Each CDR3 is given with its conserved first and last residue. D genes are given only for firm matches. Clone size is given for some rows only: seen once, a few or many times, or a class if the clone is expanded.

CSLNRGRGNQPLHF	TGCAGTCTTAACAGGGGGCGAGGCAATCAGCCCCTCCACTTT	TRBJ1-6	few	TRBD1	TRBV20-1	14
CSARGFQRGAWGTGELFF	TGCAGTGCTAGGGGCTTTCAGCGGGGGGCATGGGGCACCGGGGAGCTGTTTTTT	TRBJ2-2	many	TRBD2	TRBV20-1	18
CSVNPQDYGYTF	TGCAGCGTTAACCCCCAGGACTATGGCTACACCTTC	TRBJ1-2	.	.	TRBV29-1	12
CASSFEVSNQPQHF	TGCGCCAGCAGCTTCGAGGTTAGCAATCAGCCCCAGCATTTT	TRBJ1-5	.	.	TRBV5-1	14
CASSSFRSNQPQHF	TGTGCCAGCAGCTCTTTCCGTAGCAATCAGCCCCAGCATTTT	TRBJ1-5	many	.	TRBV6-5	14
CASMAGLPHEQYF	TGTGCCAGCATGGCTGGGCTCCCCCACGAGCAGTACTTC	TRBJ2-7	many	.	TRBV12-3/TRBV12-4	13
CSVEVTGNEQYF	TGCAGCGTTGAGGTAACTGGAAACGAGCAGTACTTC	TRBJ2-7	few	.	TRBV29-1	12
CASSPRGLGGFPGELFF	TGTGCCAGCAGCCCCAGGGGACTAGGGGGTTTTCCCGGGGAGCTGTTTTTT	TRBJ2-2	few	TRBD2	TRBV7-9	17
CASSPGTDSSYEQYF	TGTGCCAGCAGCCCGGGGACCGACAGCTCCTACGAGCAGTACTTC	TRBJ2-7	.	.	TRBV7-6	15
CASSQDGPSGTQYF	TGTGCCAGCAGCCAAGACGGACCGAGCGGGACCCAGTACTTC	TRBJ2-5	.	.	TRBV4-2	14
CASTPGLFGELFF	TGTGCCAGCACCCCTGGGTTGTTCGGAGAGCTGTTTTTT	TRBJ2-2	once	.	TRBV9	13
CATTWGSNQPQHF	TGTGCCACCACCTGGGGGAGCAATCAGCCCCAGCATTTT	TRBJ1-5	few	.	TRBV6-1	13
CASSEALGSGANVLTF	TGTGCCAGCAGTGAAGCGCTTGGCTCTGGGGCCAACGTCCTGACTTTC	TRBJ2-6	many	.	TRBV2	16
CSVEQETGNTF	TGCAGCGTTGAACAGGAGACTGGAAACACCTTC	TRBJ1-2	once	.	TRBV29-1	11
CASSDESGPNQPQHF	TGTGCCAGCAGCGACGAATCAGGGCCCAATCAGCCCCAGCATTTT	TRBJ1-5	.	.	TRBV7-8	15
CASSFVKNRETQYF	TGTGCCAGCAGCTTTGTGAAGAACCGAGAGACCCAGTACTTC	TRBJ2-5	.	.	TRBV7-9	14
CASSRDSAYEQYF	TGTGCCAGCAGCCGGGACAGCGCCTACGAGCAGTACTTC	TRBJ2-7	.	TRBD1	TRBV7-3	13